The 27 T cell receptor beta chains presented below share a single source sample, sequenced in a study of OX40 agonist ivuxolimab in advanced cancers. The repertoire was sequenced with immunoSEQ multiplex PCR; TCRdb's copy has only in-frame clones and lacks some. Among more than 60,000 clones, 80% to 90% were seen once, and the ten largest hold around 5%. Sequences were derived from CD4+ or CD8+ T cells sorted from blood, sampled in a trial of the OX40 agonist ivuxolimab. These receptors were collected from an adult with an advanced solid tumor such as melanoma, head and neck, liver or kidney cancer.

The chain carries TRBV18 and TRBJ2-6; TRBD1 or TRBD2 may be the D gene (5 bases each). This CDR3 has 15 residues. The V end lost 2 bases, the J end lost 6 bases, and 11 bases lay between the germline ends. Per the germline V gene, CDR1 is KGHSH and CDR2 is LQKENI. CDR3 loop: CASSPGTYEANVLTF. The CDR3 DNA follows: TGTGCCAGCTCACCAGGGACCTACGAGGCCAACGTCCTGACTTTC.

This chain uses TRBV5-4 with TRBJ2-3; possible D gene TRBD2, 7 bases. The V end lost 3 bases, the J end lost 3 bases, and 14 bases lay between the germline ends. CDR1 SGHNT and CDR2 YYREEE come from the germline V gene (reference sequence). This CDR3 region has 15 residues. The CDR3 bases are TGTGCCAGCAGCTGGGGGGGCGGGGGTACAGATACGCAGTATTTT. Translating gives CASSWGGGGTDTQYF. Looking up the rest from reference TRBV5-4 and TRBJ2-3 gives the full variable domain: ETGVTQSPTHLIKTRGQQVTLRCSSQSGHNTVSWYQQALGQGPQFIFQYYREEENGRGNFPPRFSGLQFPNYSSELNVNALELDDSALYLCASSWGGGGTDTQYFGPGTRLTVL.

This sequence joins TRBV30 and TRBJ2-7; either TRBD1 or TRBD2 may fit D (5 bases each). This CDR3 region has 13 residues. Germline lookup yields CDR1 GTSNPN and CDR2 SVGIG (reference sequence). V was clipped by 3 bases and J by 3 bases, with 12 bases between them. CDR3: CAWRRGAGYEQYF. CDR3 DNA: TGTGCCTGGAGGAGGGGTGCAGGCTACGAGCAGTACTTC.

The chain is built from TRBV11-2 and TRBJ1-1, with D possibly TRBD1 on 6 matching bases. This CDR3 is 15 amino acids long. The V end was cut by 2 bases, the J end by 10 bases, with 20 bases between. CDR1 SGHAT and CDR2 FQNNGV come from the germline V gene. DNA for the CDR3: TGTGCCAGCAGCTTACCGCCGGGACGGGGGCCGGTAGCTTTCTTT. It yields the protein CASSLPPGRGPVAFF.

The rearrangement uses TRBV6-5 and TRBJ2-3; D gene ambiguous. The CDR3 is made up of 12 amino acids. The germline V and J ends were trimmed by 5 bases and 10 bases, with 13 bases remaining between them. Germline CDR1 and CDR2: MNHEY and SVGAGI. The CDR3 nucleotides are TGTGCCAGCAGTAATACTGGGTATCCGCAGTATTTT. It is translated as CASSNTGYPQYF.

Written as DNA, the CDR3 is TGTGCCAGCAGTGAAGCGTGGGAGACCCAGTACTTC. Translated: CASSEAWETQYF. The chain joins TRBV2 to TRBJ2-5; unclear D gene. Trimming cost V 0 bases and J 5 bases, with 4 bases left between them. The CDR3 length is 12 residues. Germline V lookup: CDR1 SNHLY, CDR2 FYNNEI.

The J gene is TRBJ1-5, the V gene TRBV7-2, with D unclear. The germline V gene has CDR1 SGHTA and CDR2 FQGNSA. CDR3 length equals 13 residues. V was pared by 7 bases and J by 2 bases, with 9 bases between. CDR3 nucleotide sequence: TGTGCCAGCACCGAGTTCGGCAATCAGCCCCAGCATTTT. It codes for CASTEFGNQPQHF. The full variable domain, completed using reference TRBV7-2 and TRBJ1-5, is GAGVSQSPSNKVTEKGKDVELRCDPISGHTALYWYRQSLGQGLEFLIYFQGNSAPDKSGLPSDRFSAERTGGSVSTLTIQRTQQEDSAVYLCASTEFGNQPQHFGDGTRLSIL.

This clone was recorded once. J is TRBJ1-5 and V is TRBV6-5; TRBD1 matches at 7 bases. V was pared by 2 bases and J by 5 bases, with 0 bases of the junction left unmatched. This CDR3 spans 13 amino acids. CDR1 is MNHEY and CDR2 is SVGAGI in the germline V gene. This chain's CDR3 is CASSYDRDQPQHF. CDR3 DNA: TGTGCCAGCAGTTACGACAGGGATCAGCCCCAGCATTTT.

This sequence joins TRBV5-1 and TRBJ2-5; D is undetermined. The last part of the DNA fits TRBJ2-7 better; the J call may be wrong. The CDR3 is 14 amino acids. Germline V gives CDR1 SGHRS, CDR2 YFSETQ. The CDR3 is CASSPVDRTYEQYF. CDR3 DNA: TGCGCCAGCAGCCCAGTAGACCGGACCTACGAGCAGTACTTC.

The CDR3 DNA sequence: TGTGCCAGCAGCCGAGGACGGTTTAACACTGAAGCTTTCTTT. Translated, it gives CASSRGRFNTEAFF. The chain couples TRBV11-2 to TRBJ1-1; D gene uncertain. The V gene's germline CDR1 is SGHAT and CDR2 FQNNGV. The CDR3 extends over 14 amino acids. The V end was cut by 5 bases, the J end by 2 bases, with 12 bases between.

The CDR3 DNA follows: TGTGCCAGCAGTTTGAGCGGGAGGTCCTACGAGCAGTACTTC. Protein: CASSLSGRSYEQYF. This sequence joins TRBV28 and TRBJ2-7; 9 bases map to TRBD2. This CDR3 is built from 14 residues. The J segment lost 1 base and the V segment lost 3 bases, leaving 1 base of the junction unmatched. Germline-derived CDR1 and CDR2 are MDHEN and SYDVKM.

DNA of the CDR3: TGTGCCAGCAGCGAACAAACAGGCGCTCCTAACTATGGCTACACCTTC. As protein: CASSEQTGAPNYGYTF. This sequence joins TRBV6-1 and TRBJ1-2; D may be TRBD1 (5 bases). The CDR3 loop spans 16 amino acids. V was cut by 6 bases and J by 0 bases, with 17 bases left in between. Germline V CDR1 and CDR2: MNHNS, SASEGT.

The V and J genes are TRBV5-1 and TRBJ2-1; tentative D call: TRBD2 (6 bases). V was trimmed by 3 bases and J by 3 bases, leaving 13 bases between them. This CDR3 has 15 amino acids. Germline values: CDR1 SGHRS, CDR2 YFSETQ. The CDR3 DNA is TGCGCCAGCAGCTCCTTCGGGGGAGACTACAATGAGCAGTTCTTC. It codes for CASSSFGGDYNEQFF.

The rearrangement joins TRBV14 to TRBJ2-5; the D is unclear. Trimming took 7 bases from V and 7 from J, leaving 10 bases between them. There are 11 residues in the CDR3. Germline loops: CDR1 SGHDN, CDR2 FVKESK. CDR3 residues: CASKGLGTQYF. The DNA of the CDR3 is TGTGCCAGCAAAGGTTTGGGGACCCAGTACTTC.

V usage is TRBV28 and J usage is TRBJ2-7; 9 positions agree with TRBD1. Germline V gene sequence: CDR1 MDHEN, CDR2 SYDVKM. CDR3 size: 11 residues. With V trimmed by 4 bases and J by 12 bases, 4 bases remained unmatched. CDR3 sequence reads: CASSYDRGTYF. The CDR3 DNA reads TGTGCCAGCAGTTACGACAGGGGGACGTACTTC.

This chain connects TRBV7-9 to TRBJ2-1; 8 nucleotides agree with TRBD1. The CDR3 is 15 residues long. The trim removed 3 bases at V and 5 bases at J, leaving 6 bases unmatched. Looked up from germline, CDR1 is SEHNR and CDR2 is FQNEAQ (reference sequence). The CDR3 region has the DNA TGTGCCAGCAGCTTGCAGGGGGCCTGGAACAATGAGCAGTTCTTC. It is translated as CASSLQGAWNNEQFF.

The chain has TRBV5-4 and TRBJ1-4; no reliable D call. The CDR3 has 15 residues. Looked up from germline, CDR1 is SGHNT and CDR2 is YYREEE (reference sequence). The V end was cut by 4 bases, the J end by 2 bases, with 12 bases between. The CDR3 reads CASSDSRTTNEKLFF. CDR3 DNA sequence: TGTGCCAGCAGCGACTCGAGGACGACTAATGAAAAACTGTTTTTT.

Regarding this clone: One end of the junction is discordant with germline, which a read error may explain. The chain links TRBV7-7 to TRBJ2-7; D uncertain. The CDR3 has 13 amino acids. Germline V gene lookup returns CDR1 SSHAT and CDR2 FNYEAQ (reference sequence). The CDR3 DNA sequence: TGTGCTAGCAGCCCATGGAGCTCCTACGAGCAGTACTTC. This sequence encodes CASSPWSSYEQYF.

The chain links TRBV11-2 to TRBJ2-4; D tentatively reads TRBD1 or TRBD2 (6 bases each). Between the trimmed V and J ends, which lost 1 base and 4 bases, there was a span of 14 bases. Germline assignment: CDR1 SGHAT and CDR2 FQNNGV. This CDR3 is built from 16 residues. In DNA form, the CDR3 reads TGTGCCAGCAGCTTAGGAGGGGGGCAGGGAAAAAACATTCAGTACTTC. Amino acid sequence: CASSLGGGQGKNIQYF.

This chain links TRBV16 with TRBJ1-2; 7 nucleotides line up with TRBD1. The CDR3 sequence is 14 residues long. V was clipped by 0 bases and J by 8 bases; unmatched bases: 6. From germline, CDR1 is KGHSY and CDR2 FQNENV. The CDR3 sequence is CASSQSLGGAGYTF. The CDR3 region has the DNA TGTGCCAGCAGCCAATCTCTAGGGGGCGCCGGCTACACCTTC.

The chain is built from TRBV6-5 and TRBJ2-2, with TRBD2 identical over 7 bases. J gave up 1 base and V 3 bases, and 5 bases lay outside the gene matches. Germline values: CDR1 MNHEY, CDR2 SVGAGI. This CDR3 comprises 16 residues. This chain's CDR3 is CASSYRGRLNTGELFF. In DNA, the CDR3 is TGTGCCAGCAGTTATCGCGGGAGACTGAACACCGGGGAGCTGTTTTTT.

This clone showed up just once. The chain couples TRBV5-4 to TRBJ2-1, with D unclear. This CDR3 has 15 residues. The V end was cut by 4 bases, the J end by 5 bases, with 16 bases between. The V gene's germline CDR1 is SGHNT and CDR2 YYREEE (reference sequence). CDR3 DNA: TGTGCCAGCAGCCCGGACCGAGTTCTCCACAATGAGCAGTTCTTC. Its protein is CASSPDRVLHNEQFF. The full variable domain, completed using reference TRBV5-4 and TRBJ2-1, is ETGVTQSPTHLIKTRGQQVTLRCSSQSGHNTVSWYQQALGQGPQFIFQYYREEENGRGNFPPRFSGLQFPNYSSELNVNALELDDSALYLCASSPDRVLHNEQFFGPGTRLTVL.

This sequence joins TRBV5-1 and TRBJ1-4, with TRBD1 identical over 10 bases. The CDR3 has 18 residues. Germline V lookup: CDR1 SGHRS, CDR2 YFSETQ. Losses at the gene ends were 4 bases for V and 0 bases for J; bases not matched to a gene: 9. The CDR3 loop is CASSPHRDRGTTNEKLFF. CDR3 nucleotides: TGCGCCAGCAGCCCCCACCGGGACAGGGGAACAACTAATGAAAAACTGTTTTTT.

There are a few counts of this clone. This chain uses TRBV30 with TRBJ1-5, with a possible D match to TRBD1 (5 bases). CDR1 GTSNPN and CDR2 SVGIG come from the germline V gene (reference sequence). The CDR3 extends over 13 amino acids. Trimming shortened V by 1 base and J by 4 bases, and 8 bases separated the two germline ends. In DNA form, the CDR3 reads TGTGCCTGGAGTGAGGGACCGAATCAGCCCCAGCATTTT. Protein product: CAWSEGPNQPQHF.

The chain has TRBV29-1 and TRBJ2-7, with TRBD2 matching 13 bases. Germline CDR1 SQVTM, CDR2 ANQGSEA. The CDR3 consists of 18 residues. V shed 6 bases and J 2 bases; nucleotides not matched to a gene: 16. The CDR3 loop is CSVLKLAGGPFPTYEQYF. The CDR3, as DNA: TGCAGCGTCCTCAAACTAGCGGGAGGGCCATTTCCGACCTACGAGCAGTACTTC.

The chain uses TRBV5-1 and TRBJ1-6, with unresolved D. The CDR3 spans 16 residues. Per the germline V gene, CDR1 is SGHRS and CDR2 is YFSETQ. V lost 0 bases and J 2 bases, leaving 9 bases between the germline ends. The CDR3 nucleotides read TGCGCCAGCAGCTTGGGAGGAGTAACCTATAATTCACCCCTCCACTTT. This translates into CASSLGGVTYNSPLHF.

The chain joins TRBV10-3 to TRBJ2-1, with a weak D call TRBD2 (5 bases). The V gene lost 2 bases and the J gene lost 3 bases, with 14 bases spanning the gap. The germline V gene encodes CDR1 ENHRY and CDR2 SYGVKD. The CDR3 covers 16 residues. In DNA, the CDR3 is TGTGCCATCAGTGAGGGGTCGGACTTTTACTACAATGAGCAGTTCTTC. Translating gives CAISEGSDFYYNEQFF.